This T cell receptor beta chain was retrieved from a study of shared clonotypes between healthy human individuals. CD45RO-negative CD8 cells positively selected for CCR7 made up the naive population, which excluded terminally differentiated effector memory CD45RA+ cells. Donors were healthy HIV-negative adults without recent acute infections or vaccinations. Overall study results and limits: In four donors, about 5% of naive CD4 clonotypes appeared in common. All-four-donor shared clonotypes had higher generation probabilities than non-shared clonotypes did.

The assay ran at deep level. TCRdb keeps only in-frame clones here, not all; method: immunoSEQ multiplex PCR. The sample yields about 2 million clones, around 96% seen once. Worth noting for this clone: Its antigen is undetermined. The identical CDR3 is also encoded by other nucleotide sequences in the sample.

CDR1 is MGHRA and CDR2 is YSYEKL in the germline V gene. V lost 3 bases, J lost 2 bases, and 8 bases stayed unmatched. The CDR3 is 16 residues long. Sequences were obtained from naive CD8+ T cells sorted from blood. This TCR was recovered from a man aged 18 to 35 in good health. The V call is TRBV4-1, the J call TRBJ1-2; 8 positions agree with TRBD1. CDR3: CASSHPSQGENYGYTF. CDR3 bases: TGCGCCAGCAGCCACCCCTCACAGGGGGAGAACTATGGCTACACCTTC.